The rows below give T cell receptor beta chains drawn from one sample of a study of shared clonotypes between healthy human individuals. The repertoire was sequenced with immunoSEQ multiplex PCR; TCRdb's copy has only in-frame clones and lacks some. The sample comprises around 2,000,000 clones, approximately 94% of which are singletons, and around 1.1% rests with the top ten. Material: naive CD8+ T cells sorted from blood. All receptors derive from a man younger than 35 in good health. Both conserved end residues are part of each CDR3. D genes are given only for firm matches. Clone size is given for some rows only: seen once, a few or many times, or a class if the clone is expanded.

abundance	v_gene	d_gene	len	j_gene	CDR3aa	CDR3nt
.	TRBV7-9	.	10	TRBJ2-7	CASSPDEQYF	TGTGCCAGCAGCCCCGACGAGCAGTACTTC
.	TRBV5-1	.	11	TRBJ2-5	CASSLKETQYF	TGCGCCAGCAGCTTGAAGGAGACCCAGTACTTC
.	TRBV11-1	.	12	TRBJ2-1	CASSSEQNEQFF	TGTGCCAGCAGCTCTGAACAGAATGAGCAGTTCTTC
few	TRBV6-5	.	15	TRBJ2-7	CASRSVTGFSYEQYF	TGTGCCAGCAGATCCGTCACAGGGTTCTCCTACGAGCAGTACTTC
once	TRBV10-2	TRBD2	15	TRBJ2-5	CASRDSSGVKETQYF	TGCGCCAGCAGGGACTCTAGCGGGGTAAAAGAGACCCAGTACTTC
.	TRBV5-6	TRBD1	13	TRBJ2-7	CASSFYRGHEQYF	TGTGCCAGCAGCTTCTACAGGGGGCACGAGCAGTACTTC
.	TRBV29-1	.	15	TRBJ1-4	CSAHPVDATNEKLFF	TGCAGCGCTCACCCGGTGGATGCAACTAATGAAAAACTGTTTTTT
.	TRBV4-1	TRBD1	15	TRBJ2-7	CASSQIDRGHYEQYF	TGCGCCAGCAGCCAAATAGACAGGGGCCACTACGAGCAGTACTTC
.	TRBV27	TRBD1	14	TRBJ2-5	CASRTGASQETQYF	TGTGCCAGCAGGACAGGGGCTAGTCAAGAGACCCAGTACTTC
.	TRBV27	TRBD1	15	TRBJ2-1	CASSRGQGAYNEQFF	TGTGCCAGCAGTCGAGGACAGGGGGCCTACAATGAGCAGTTCTTC
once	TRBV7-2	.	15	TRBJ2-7	CASSLGGTADYEQYF	TGTGCCAGCAGCTTAGGGGGGACGGCGGACTACGAGCAGTACTTC
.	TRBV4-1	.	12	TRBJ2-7	CASTGSSHEQYF	TGCGCCAGCACTGGGTCCTCCCACGAGCAGTACTTC
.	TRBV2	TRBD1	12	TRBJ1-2	CARETGLYGYTF	TGTGCCAGGGAGACAGGGTTGTATGGCTACACCTTC
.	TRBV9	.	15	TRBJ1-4	CASSVDGTTNEKLFF	TGTGCCAGCAGCGTAGATGGAACAACTAATGAAAAACTGTTTTTT
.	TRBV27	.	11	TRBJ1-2	CATQAGYGYTF	TGTGCCACCCAGGCAGGGTATGGCTACACCTTC
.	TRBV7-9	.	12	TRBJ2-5	CASSLGKETQYF	TGTGCCAGCAGCTTAGGAAAGGAGACCCAGTACTTC
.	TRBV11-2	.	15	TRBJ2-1	CASSLDVGGSDEQFF	TGTGCCAGCAGCTTAGATGTTGGGGGGAGCGATGAGCAGTTCTTC
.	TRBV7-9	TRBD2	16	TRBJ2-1	CASSAPTSGSRNEQFF	TGTGCCAGCAGCGCCCCGACTAGCGGGAGTCGGAATGAGCAGTTCTTC
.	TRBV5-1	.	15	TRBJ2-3	CASSPDSFGTDTQYF	TGCGCCAGCAGCCCGGACAGCTTCGGCACAGATACGCAGTATTTT
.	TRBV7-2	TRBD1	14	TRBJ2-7	CASSPRQGRYEQYF	TGTGCCAGCAGCCCTAGACAGGGGCGATACGAGCAGTACTTC
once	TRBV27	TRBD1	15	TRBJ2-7	CASSLIQGQSYEQYF	TGTGCCAGCAGTTTAATACAGGGACAGTCCTACGAGCAGTACTTC
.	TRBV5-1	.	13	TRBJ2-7	CASSLEAEYERYF	TGCGCCAGCAGCTTGGAAGCGGAGTACGAGCGGTACTTC
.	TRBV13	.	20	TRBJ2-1	CASSLVLAQDARSSYNEQFF	TGTGCCAGCAGCTTAGTTCTAGCGCAAGATGCCCGCAGCTCCTACAATGAGCAGTTCTTC
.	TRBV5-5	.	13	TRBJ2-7	CASSFGSRGEQYF	TGTGCCAGCAGCTTTGGTAGCCGGGGTGAGCAGTACTTC
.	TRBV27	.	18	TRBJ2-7	CASSLGLEGVWSSYEQYF	TGTGCCAGCAGTCTCGGACTAGAGGGGGTATGGTCCTCCTACGAGCAGTACTTC
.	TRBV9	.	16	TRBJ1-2	CASSVAFRSPIYGYTF	TGTGCCAGCAGCGTAGCTTTTAGATCCCCAATCTATGGCTACACCTTC
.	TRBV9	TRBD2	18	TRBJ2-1	CASSTGTSGLLHYNEQFF	TGTGCCAGCAGCACAGGGACTAGCGGGCTCCTACACTACAATGAGCAGTTCTTC
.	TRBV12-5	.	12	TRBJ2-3	CASGREMDTQYF	TGTGCTAGTGGCCGGGAGATGGATACGCAGTATTTT
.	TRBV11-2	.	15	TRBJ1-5	CASSLDGGSNQPQHF	TGTGCCAGCAGCTTAGATGGGGGTAGCAATCAGCCCCAGCATTTT
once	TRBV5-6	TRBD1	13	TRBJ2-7	CASSDTGDYEQYF	TGTGCCAGCAGTGATACAGGGGACTACGAGCAGTACTTC
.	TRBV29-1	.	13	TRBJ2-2	CSVDQGLTGELFF	TGCAGCGTTGATCAGGGCTTAACCGGGGAGCTGTTTTTT
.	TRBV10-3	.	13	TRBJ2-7	CAISPDGSYEQYF	TGTGCCATCAGTCCCGACGGATCCTACGAGCAGTACTTC
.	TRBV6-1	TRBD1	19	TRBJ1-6	CASSDFALGTGDFNSPLHF	TGTGCCAGCAGTGACTTTGCTCTTGGGACAGGGGACTTTAATTCACCCCTCCACTTT
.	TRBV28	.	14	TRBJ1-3	CASSLGQLGNTIYF	TGTGCCAGCAGTTTAGGACAGCTTGGAAACACCATATATTTT
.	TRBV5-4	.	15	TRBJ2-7	CASSLSGAPSYEQYF	TGTGCCAGCAGCTTGAGCGGCGCCCCTTCCTACGAGCAGTACTTC
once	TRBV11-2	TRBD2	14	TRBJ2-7	CASSSPGGDYEQYF	TGTGCCAGCAGCTCCCCGGGAGGCGACTACGAGCAGTACTTC
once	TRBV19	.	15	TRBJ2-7	CASSIAGGTVGEQYF	TGTGCCAGTAGTATAGCTGGGGGGACAGTCGGGGAGCAGTACTTC
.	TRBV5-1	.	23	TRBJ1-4	CASSLSRDLGALGQNATNEKLFF	TGCGCCAGCAGCCTCTCCCGGGACCTCGGAGCATTAGGGCAAAACGCAACTAATGAAAAACTGTTTTTT
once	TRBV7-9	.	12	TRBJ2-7	CASSPHEDEQYF	TGTGCCAGCAGCCCCCATGAAGACGAGCAGTACTTC
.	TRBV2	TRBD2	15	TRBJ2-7	CASSGTSGASYEQYF	TGTGCCAGCAGTGGGACTAGCGGGGCCTCCTACGAGCAGTACTTC
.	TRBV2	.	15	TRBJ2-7	CASSVTGGGSYEQYF	TGTGCCAGCAGTGTGACAGGTGGAGGCTCCTACGAGCAGTACTTC
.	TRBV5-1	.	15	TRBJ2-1	CASSFWAGSYNEQFF	TGCGCCAGCAGCTTCTGGGCAGGCTCCTACAATGAGCAGTTCTTC
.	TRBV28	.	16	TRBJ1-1	CVGGSKEVRRDTEAFF	TGTGTCGGCGGAAGTAAAGAGGTACGGAGGGACACTGAAGCTTTCTTT
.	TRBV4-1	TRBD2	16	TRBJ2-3	CASSQDPSGRGDTQYF	TGCGCCAGCAGCCAAGATCCTAGCGGGAGGGGAGATACGCAGTATTTT
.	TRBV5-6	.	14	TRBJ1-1	CASRPGLTYTEAFF	TGTGCCAGCAGGCCCGGCCTAACCTACACTGAAGCTTTCTTT
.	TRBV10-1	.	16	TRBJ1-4	CASRGILAVTNEKLFF	TGCGCCAGTAGAGGGATTTTGGCAGTAACTAATGAAAAACTGTTTTTT
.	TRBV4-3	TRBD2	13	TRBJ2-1	CASSQDLREEQFF	TGCGCCAGCAGCCAAGATTTGCGGGAGGAGCAGTTCTTC
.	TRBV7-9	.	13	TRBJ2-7	CASLGTGNYEQYF	TGTGCCAGCCTAGGAACAGGGAACTACGAGCAGTACTTC
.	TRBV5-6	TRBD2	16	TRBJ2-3	CASSTSGGAGTDTQYF	TGTGCCAGCAGTACTAGCGGGGGGGCAGGCACAGATACGCAGTATTTT
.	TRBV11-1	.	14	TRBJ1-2	CASSLGRSFYGYTF	TGTGCCAGCAGCCTGGGGCGGAGCTTCTATGGCTACACCTTC
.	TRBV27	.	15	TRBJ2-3	CASSSTAGKTDTQYF	TGTGCCAGCAGTTCCACCGCGGGCAAGACAGATACGCAGTATTTT
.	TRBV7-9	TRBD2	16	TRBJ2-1	CASSLLSGGPKNEQFF	TGTGCCAGCAGCTTACTGTCGGGAGGGCCAAAGAATGAGCAGTTCTTC
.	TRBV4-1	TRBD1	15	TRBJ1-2	CASSQRRDSPYGYTF	TGCGCCAGCAGCCAGCGGAGGGACAGTCCCTATGGCTACACCTTC
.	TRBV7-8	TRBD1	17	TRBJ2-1	CASSPDRGERVVNEQFF	TGTGCCAGCAGCCCGGACAGGGGAGAGCGCGTAGTAAATGAGCAGTTCTTC